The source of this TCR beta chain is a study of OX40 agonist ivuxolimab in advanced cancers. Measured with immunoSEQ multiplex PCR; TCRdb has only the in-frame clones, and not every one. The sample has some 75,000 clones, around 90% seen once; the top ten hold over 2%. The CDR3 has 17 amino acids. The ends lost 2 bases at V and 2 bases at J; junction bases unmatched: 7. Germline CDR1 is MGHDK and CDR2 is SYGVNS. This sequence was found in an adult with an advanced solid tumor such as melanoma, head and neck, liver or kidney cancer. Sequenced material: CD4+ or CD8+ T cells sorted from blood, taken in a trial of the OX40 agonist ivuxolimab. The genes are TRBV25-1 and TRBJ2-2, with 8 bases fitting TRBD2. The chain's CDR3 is CASSERRSGGNTGELFF. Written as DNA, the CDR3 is TGTGCCAGCAGTGAAAGGAGAAGCGGGGGTAACACCGGGGAGCTGTTTTTT.